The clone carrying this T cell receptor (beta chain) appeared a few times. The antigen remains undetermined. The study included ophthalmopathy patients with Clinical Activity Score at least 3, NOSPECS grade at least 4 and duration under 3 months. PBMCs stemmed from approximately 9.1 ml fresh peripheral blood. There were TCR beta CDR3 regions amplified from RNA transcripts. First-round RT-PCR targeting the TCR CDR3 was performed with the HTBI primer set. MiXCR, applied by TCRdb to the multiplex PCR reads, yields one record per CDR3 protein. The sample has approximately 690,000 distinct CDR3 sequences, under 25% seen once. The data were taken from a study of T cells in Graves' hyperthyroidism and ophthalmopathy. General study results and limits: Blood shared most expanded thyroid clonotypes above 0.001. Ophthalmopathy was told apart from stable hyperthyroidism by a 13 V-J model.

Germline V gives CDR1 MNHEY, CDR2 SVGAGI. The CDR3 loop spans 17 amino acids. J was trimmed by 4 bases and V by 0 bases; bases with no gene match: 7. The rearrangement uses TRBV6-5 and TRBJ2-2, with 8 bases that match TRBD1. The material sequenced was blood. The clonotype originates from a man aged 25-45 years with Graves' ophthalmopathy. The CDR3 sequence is CASSYSPGQVRTGELFF. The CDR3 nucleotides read TGTGCCAGCAGTTACTCCCCGGGACAGGTTCGCACCGGGGAGCTGTTTTTT.